Below, 12 T cell receptor beta chains from the same sample are listed, as sequenced in a study of shared clonotypes between healthy human individuals. Naive CD8 cells were CD45RO-negative, positively selected for CCR7, excluding terminally differentiated effector memory CD45RA+ cells. TCRdb's table, derived via immunoSEQ multiplex PCR, lists solely in-frame clones and lacks some. The sample records approximately 1.9 million clones, around 93% being singletons. Input material: naive CD8+ T cells from PBMCs. The receptors originated from a man aged 18 to 29 in good health. Some clones in this sample may be carry-over from other donors' samples.

V and J are TRBV7-9 and TRBJ2-1; D remains ambiguous. The germline V gene has CDR1 SEHNR and CDR2 FQNEAQ (reference sequence). The CDR3 has 14 residues. Trimming pared 2 bases from V and 8 bases from J, leaving 13 bases between. CDR3 DNA: TGTGCCAGCAGCTTACCCATCCCCACCGATGAGCAGTTCTTC. This sequence encodes CASSLPIPTDEQFF.

V gene TRBV5-8 combines with J gene TRBJ2-7; D not certain. The V gene's germline CDR1 is SGHTS and CDR2 YDEGEE. The CDR3 contains 15 residues. Trimming took 1 base from V and 3 from J, leaving 14 bases between them. Written as DNA, the CDR3 is TGTGCCAGCAGCTTGATGGCCCACCCCATCTACGAGCAGTACTTC. This codes for CASSLMAHPIYEQYF.

This rearrangement joins TRBV7-9 to TRBJ1-4; D might be TRBD1 (5 bases). V lost 5 bases, J lost 5 bases, and 12 bases lay in between. The length of the CDR3 is 14 residues. Germline CDR1 SEHNR, CDR2 FQNEAQ (reference sequence). Written as DNA, the CDR3 is TGTGCCAGCAGCCCTTTGGGGGGGAATGAAAAACTGTTTTTT. Encoded protein: CASSPLGGNEKLFF.

The chain has TRBV15 and TRBJ1-1, with D possibly being TRBD1 (6 bases). The length of the CDR3 is 14 residues. Between the trimmed V and J ends, which lost 5 bases and 4 bases, there was a span of 14 bases. The germline gives CDR1 LNHNV, CDR2 YYDKDF (reference sequence). CDR3 nucleotides: TGTGCCACCAGCTACCGACGACAGGTCACTGAAGCTTTCTTT. Translation gives CATSYRRQVTEAFF.

This sequence joins TRBV7-9 and TRBJ2-2; 7 bases line up with TRBD1. Germline V gene data show CDR1 as SEHNR and CDR2 as FQNEAQ (reference sequence). The CDR3 is 15 residues long. V gave up 6 bases and J gave up 2 bases; unmatched junction bases: 6. The CDR3, as DNA: TGTGCCAGCAGGCACCGGGACAGCAACACCGGGGAGCTGTTTTTT. It translates to CASRHRDSNTGELFF.

This chain joins TRBV7-2 and TRBJ1-4; no firm D call. V was cut by 1 base and J by 5 bases, with 14 bases left in between. This CDR3 is 16 amino acids long. Per germline, CDR1 SGHTA and CDR2 FQGNSA. The CDR3 spells CASSLGVSIHNEKLFF. Written as DNA, the CDR3 is TGTGCCAGCAGCTTAGGTGTGAGCATCCACAATGAAAAACTGTTTTTT.

The V and J genes are TRBV4-1 and TRBJ1-4; D ambiguous. This CDR3 has 15 residues. Per germline, CDR1 MGHRA and CDR2 YSYEKL. V was cut by 0 bases and J by 4 bases, with 9 bases left in between. Here the CDR3 DNA reads TGCGCCAGCAGCCAAGATCTGGGCCTTAATGAAAAACTGTTTTTT. This gives the protein CASSQDLGLNEKLFF.

The J gene is TRBJ2-1, the V gene TRBV5-1, with TRBD2 matching 10 bases. CDR3 length equals 14 residues. Germline V lookup: CDR1 SGHRS, CDR2 YFSETQ. V lost 7 bases to trimming and J lost 4 bases; unmatched junction nucleotides: 5. DNA for the CDR3: TGCGCCAGCCGGCCTAGCGGGAGTTACAATGAGCAGTTCTTC. This codes for CASRPSGSYNEQFF.

The chain recombines TRBV5-6 with TRBJ2-7, with D possibly matching TRBD1 (6 bases). The ends were cut back, 4 bases at V and 6 bases at J, with 11 bases in the middle. This CDR3 has 12 residues. The germline gives CDR1 SGHDT, CDR2 YYEEEE. The CDR3 loop is CASSETGTEQYF. The CDR3 DNA follows: TGTGCCAGCAGCGAAACAGGGACCGAGCAGTACTTC.

V is TRBV6-5 and J is TRBJ1-1, with a weak D call TRBD1 (6 bases). CDR1 and CDR2 (germline): MNHEY, SVGAGI. Deletions cut 6 bases from V and 1 base from J, with 12 bases between. The CDR3 has 14 residues. For the CDR3, the DNA is TGTGCCAGCAGAAGCCAGGGGACGAACACTGAAGCTTTCTTT. It specifies CASRSQGTNTEAFF.

The V gene is TRBV7-3, the J gene TRBJ2-1, with 9 bases aligning to TRBD1. V was clipped by 2 bases and J by 3 bases; unmatched bases: 5. The CDR3 is made up of 16 amino acids. CDR1 SGHTA and CDR2 FQGTGA come from the germline V gene. The CDR3 protein is CASSLEGTGYYNEQFF. CDR3 sequence (DNA): TGTGCCAGCAGCTTAGAAGGGACAGGGTACTACAATGAGCAGTTCTTC.

CDR3: CASSLGDRSYEQYF. The DNA of the CDR3 is TGTGCCAGCTCACTGGGGGACAGATCCTACGAGCAGTACTTC. The J gene is TRBJ2-7, the V gene TRBV18, with 7 bases identical to TRBD1. Germline trimming cut 4 bases from V and 1 base from J; bases unmatched to any gene: 4. The germline gives CDR1 KGHSH, CDR2 LQKENI. This CDR3 spans 14 amino acids.